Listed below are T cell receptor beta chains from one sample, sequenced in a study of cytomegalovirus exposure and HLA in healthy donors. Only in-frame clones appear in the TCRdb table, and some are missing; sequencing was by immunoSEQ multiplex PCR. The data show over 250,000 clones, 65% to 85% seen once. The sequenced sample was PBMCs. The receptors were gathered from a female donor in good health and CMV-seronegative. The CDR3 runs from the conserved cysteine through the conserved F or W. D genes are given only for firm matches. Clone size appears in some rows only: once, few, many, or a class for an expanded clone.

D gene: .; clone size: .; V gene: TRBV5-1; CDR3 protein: CASNLGAPDYTEAFF
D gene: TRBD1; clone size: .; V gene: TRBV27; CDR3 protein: CASSLRQGITGELFF
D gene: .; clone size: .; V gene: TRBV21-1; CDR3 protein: CATRTSNYEQYF
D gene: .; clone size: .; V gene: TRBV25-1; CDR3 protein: CASSGANTGISGNTIYF
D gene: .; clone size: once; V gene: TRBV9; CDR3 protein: CASSVVGGTYNEQFF
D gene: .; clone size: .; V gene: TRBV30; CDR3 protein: CAWSPQRSGRGNQPQHF
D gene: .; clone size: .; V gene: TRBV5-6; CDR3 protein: CASSPAGGDYEQYF
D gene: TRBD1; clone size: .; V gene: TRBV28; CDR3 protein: CASSLLGTGAKETQYF
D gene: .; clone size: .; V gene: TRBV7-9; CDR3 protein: CASSLRGTNEKLFF
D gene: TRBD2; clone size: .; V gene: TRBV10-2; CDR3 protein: CASSFTSGRAREQFF
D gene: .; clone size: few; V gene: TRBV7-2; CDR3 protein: CASSLSFDRYTEAFF
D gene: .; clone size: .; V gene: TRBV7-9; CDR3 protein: CASSPEGDTEAFF